The clone carrying this TCR beta chain was counted many times. Its cognate antigen is unknown. These data originate in a study of early T cells in non-severe SARS-CoV-2 infection. Study findings and constraints: Matching results from VDJdb favored anti-spike CD8 responses, leaving private and CD4 specificities undetected.

TCRdb analysed the 5' RACE reads with MiXCR anew, one entry per CDR3 protein. The sample has about 26,000 distinct CDR3 sequences, over 4.5% seen once; the top ten hold less than 5%. This CDR3 contains 13 residues. The germline gives CDR1 MDHEN, CDR2 SYDVKM. V dropped 8 bases and J dropped 6 bases, with 11 bases sitting between them. The chain uses TRBV28 and TRBJ1-6; D is possibly TRBD1 (6 bases). The clonotype originates from an adult who was a healthcare worker with PCR-confirmed SARS-CoV-2 infection or an uninfected control (not recorded which). Source material: whole blood. The CDR3 loop is CASRDTTNSPLHF. The DNA of the CDR3 is TGTGCCAGCCGGGACACCACTAATTCACCCCTCCACTTT.